This TCR beta chain appears in the sequencing data of a study of blood T cell repertoires in COVID-19. Study summary: The samples span acute and convalescent COVID-19 from the United States, Italy and Spain. PBMCs, B-cell-depleted T cells, or T cells were the source of the cDNA or gDNA that made up the material.

Trimming cost V 0 bases and J 4 bases; bases outside gene matches: 11. The CDR3 contains 17 residues. From germline, CDR1 is SGHNT and CDR2 YYREEE (reference sequence). Original data processing: From reference gene primer amplification, estimates of nucleated cell counts were derived. The assay was immunoSEQ multiplex PCR, and TCRdb's table has in-frame clones only and misses some. V and J calls plus clone size are reproduced from that table; the DNA served to infer D and trimming. This table has about 160,000 clones, approximately 86% appearing once. The rearrangement uses TRBV5-4 and TRBJ2-3, with 7 bases identical to TRBD2. This TCR derives from a man between 65 and 85 years old with acute or convalescent COVID-19. The sample was peripheral blood. The CDR3 DNA reads TGTGCCAGCAGCTTGGGGGCCCCTAGCGGAGGGGCAGATACGCAGTATTTT. Protein: CASSLGAPSGGADTQYF.